This TCR beta chain stems from a study of control samples from healthy donors and cancer patients. The CDR3 sequence is 12 residues long. The V gene's germline CDR1 is GTSNPN and CDR2 SVGIG (reference sequence). V gave up 0 bases and J gave up 3 bases, with 3 bases separating them. Here immunoSEQ multiplex PCR was the method, and the copy in TCRdb shows in-frame clones only, minus some. The sample has about 120,000 clones, over 90% seen once. The source material was blood. The TCR comes from a man aged 30-40 years in good health. The genes are TRBV30 and TRBJ1-5; D is unclear. CDR3 nucleotide sequence: TGTGCCTGGAGTGTATCCAATCAGCCCCAGCATTTT. Protein sequence: CAWSVSNQPQHF.